This TCR beta chain is drawn from a study of T-cell memory formation after mild COVID-19. A note on this clonotype: Antigen: not known.

The CDR3 spans 14 residues. V was clipped by 4 bases and J by 7 bases, with 13 bases between them. Germline loops: CDR1 SGHTA, CDR2 FQGNSA. TCRdb re-derived calls from the 5' RACE reads in MiXCR, one entry per CDR3 protein. This table holds hundreds of thousands of distinct CDR3 sequences, around 15% found once. Whole-study findings and limits: Mainly CM and EM harbored the contracting CD4+ clones; mainly EMRA harbored the CD8+ ones. A subset of responding clones appeared in pre-infection memory, suggesting cross-reactive memory joined.

The receptor was derived from a man younger than 35 who had mild COVID-19 (a few samples of this study predate the infection). Cell type and time point are not known. The genes are TRBV7-2 and TRBJ1-4, with D possibly TRBD1 on 6 matching bases. Material for sequencing was PBMCs or a T cell subset sorted from them (not recorded which). CDR3 amino acids: CASSSRQGSEKLFF. The CDR3 DNA is TGTGCCAGCAGCTCTCGCCAGGGGAGTGAAAAACTGTTTTTT.